A single sample is the source of the 15 T cell receptor beta chains below, sequenced in a study of blood T cell repertoires in COVID-19 (dated by TCRdb to 2020 to 2021). Receptor libraries were prepared by the immunoSEQ multiplex PCR assay. In its TCRdb copy, this immuneACCESS table keeps in-frame sequences only and misses some clones. Where compared with another copy, unresolved V genes explain less than half of these, and the others have no known cause. The table for this sample lists 300,000 to 350,000 clones; about 91% of them were counted only once. 9.5% to 10% of the sample is held by the ten biggest clonotypes. Sequences were obtained from peripheral blood. These TCRs come from a man aged 25 to 45 with COVID-19, enrolled during active disease.

The chain joins TRBV30 to TRBJ2-7; 7 positions agree with TRBD1. With V trimmed by 2 bases and J by 5 bases, 6 bases remained unmatched. Looked up from germline, CDR1 is GTSNPN and CDR2 is SVGIG (reference sequence). The CDR3 loop spans 13 amino acids. In DNA form, the CDR3 reads TGTGCCTGGAGTCGAGACAGGGACCACGAGCAGTACTTC. Residues: CAWSRDRDHEQYF. The full variable domain, in which reference TRBV30 and TRBJ2-7 provide the parts outside the CDR3, is SQTIHQWPATLVQPVGSPLSLECTVEGTSNPNLYWYRQAAGRGLQLLFYSVGIGQISSEVPQNLSASRPQDRQFILSSKKLLLSDSGFYLCAWSRDRDHEQYFGPGTRLTVT.

The CDR3 loop reads CASSLYSPTYRQYF. CDR3 coding DNA: TGTGCCAGCAGCTTATACAGTCCCACGTATCGGCAGTACTTC. J is TRBJ2-7 and V is TRBV11-2; D unclear. In germline, CDR1 is SGHAT, CDR2 FQNNGV. Trimming shortened V by 2 bases and J by 9 bases, and 17 bases separated the two germline ends. The CDR3 length is 14 residues.

The chain has TRBV6-2 or TRBV6-3 and TRBJ2-1; 13 bases are a match to TRBD2. Looked up from germline, CDR1 is MNHEY and CDR2 is SVGEGT. Losses at the gene ends were 2 bases for V and 7 bases for J; bases not matched to a gene: 5. The CDR3 extends over 16 amino acids. The CDR3 sequence is CASSYGLAGVKNEQFF. CDR3 sequence (DNA): TGTGCCAGCAGTTACGGACTAGCGGGAGTCAAAAATGAGCAGTTCTTC.

V and J are TRBV5-5 and TRBJ1-6; no clear D. CDR1 SGHKS and CDR2 YYEKEE come from the germline V gene (reference sequence). V dropped 2 bases and J dropped 0 bases, with 9 bases sitting between them. The CDR3 sequence is 16 residues long. The CDR3 DNA sequence: TGTGCCAGCAGCTTCTTCAGTAACTCCTATAATTCACCCCTCCACTTT. It codes for CASSFFSNSYNSPLHF.

V gene TRBV5-1 combines with J gene TRBJ1-2, with D tentatively TRBD1 (6 bases). Germline-derived CDR1 and CDR2 are SGHRS and YFSETQ. The ends were cut back, 3 bases at V and 7 bases at J, with 16 bases in the middle. This CDR3 is 14 amino acids long. The CDR3 region has the DNA TGCGCCAGCAGCTACCAGACAGGAGTTGGTGGCTACACCTTC. This codes for CASSYQTGVGGYTF.

The chain combines TRBV7-8 with TRBJ1-3, with unresolved D. In germline, CDR1 is SGHVS, CDR2 FQNEAQ. The CDR3 runs to 13 residues. V was clipped by 1 base and J by 3 bases, with 4 bases between them. This chain's CDR3 is CASSLVHGNTIYF. The CDR3 DNA follows: TGTGCCAGCAGCTTAGTTCATGGAAACACCATATATTTT.

The table lists this clone with a count of one. The J gene is TRBJ1-6, the V gene TRBV18, with 11 bases lining up with TRBD1. The CDR3 has 15 amino acids. Germline V gives CDR1 KGHSH, CDR2 LQKENI. V trimming: 4 bases; J trimming: 9 bases; junction bases outside the gene matches: 5. CDR3 bases: TGTGCCAGCTCACTAGGACAGGGGGCGCTTTCACCCCTCCACTTT. It yields the protein CASSLGQGALSPLHF.

The chain links TRBV28 to TRBJ2-4; D remains ambiguous. V lost 5 bases and J 0 bases, leaving 11 bases between the germline ends. The CDR3 extends over 15 amino acids. The germline CDR1 and CDR2 sequences are MDHEN and SYDVKM. CDR3 sequence (DNA): TGTGCCAGCAGTCCTACGGAGCTAGCCAAAAACATTCAGTACTTC. It is translated as CASSPTELAKNIQYF.

This chain connects TRBV11-2 to TRBJ1-1; 9 bases match TRBD1. Trimming cost V 3 bases and J 0 bases; bases outside gene matches: 5. Germline V lookup: CDR1 SGHAT, CDR2 FQNNGV. The CDR3 is 16 amino acids. The CDR3, as DNA: TGTGCCAGCAGCTTGGACAGGGGCTCAATGAACACTGAAGCTTTCTTT. Its protein product is CASSLDRGSMNTEAFF.

This chain links TRBV4-3 with TRBJ1-1; D call uncertain. Germline-derived CDR1 and CDR2 are LGHNA and YSLEER. The V end was cut by 0 bases, the J end by 1 base, with 9 bases between. The CDR3 runs 15 residues. DNA for the CDR3: TGCGCCAGCAGCCAAGAGGTACACGCGAACACTGAAGCTTTCTTT. Amino acids: CASSQEVHANTEAFF.

The V gene is TRBV18, the J gene TRBJ2-2; D call uncertain. The CDR3 runs to 17 residues. Germline CDR1 KGHSH, CDR2 LQKENI. V was clipped by 4 bases and J by 1 base, with 16 bases between them. CDR3 region: CASSLPSLSLNTGELFF. CDR3 nucleotides: TGTGCCAGCTCACTACCGTCCCTAAGCTTGAACACCGGGGAGCTGTTTTTT.

J is TRBJ1-2 and V is TRBV28, with 10 bases lining up with TRBD1. Losses at the gene ends were 6 bases for V and 3 bases for J; bases not matched to a gene: 7. In germline, CDR1 is MDHEN, CDR2 SYDVKM. The length of the CDR3 is 15 residues. CDR3 sequence reads: CASRGRGTGDYGYTF. CDR3 in DNA: TGTGCCAGCAGGGGGAGGGGGACAGGGGACTATGGCTACACCTTC.

J is TRBJ1-2 and V is TRBV4-1; D unresolved. From germline, CDR1 is MGHRA and CDR2 YSYEKL. The CDR3 runs 15 residues. V lost 0 bases to trimming and J lost 2 bases, with 10 bases between them. The CDR3 loop reads CASSQELGQNYGYTF. The CDR3 DNA sequence: TGCGCCAGCAGCCAAGAACTAGGGCAGAACTATGGCTACACCTTC.

The V and J genes are TRBV30 and TRBJ2-7; perhaps TRBD1 as D (5 bases). V lost 2 bases to trimming and J lost 6 bases, with 14 bases between them. From germline, CDR1 is GTSNPN and CDR2 SVGIG (reference sequence). There are 13 residues in the CDR3. The CDR3 DNA reads as TGTGCCTGGAGTAGCAGGCCCCAGGGCGAGCAGTACTTC. It encodes CAWSSRPQGEQYF.

The V gene is TRBV7-9, the J gene TRBJ2-2; 9 nucleotides match TRBD1. J gave up 5 bases and V 4 bases, and 5 bases lay outside the gene matches. The CDR3 extends over 15 amino acids. Germline V gene lookup returns CDR1 SEHNR and CDR2 FQNEAQ (reference sequence). CDR3 DNA: TGTGCCAGCAGCTCTTGGACAGGGGAGACCGGGGAGCTGTTTTTT. This encodes CASSSWTGETGELFF.